The sequence of this T cell receptor (beta chain) was determined in a study of CD8+CD57+ T cells in acquired aplastic anemia. On the study more broadly: Sorting CD4+ and CD8+ cells gave DNA averaging about 3.3 ug.

Remarks on this clonotype: Its specificity is not known.

Patients who underwent sequencing had shown CD8+CD57+ cell expansion by flow cytometry. TCR beta VDJ and CDR3 were profiled, and genomic DNA was the template. TCRdb redid the calling of the reads with MiXCR, one entry per CDR3 protein. The table lists about 200,000 distinct CDR3 sequences, over 40% of them singletons. Broader study findings: Patients shared under 30 CD8+ CDR3 sequences with controls. Statistical testing detected no significant gap in CD8+ Simpson's diversity between patients and controls.

J gave up 4 bases and V 0 bases, and 10 bases lay outside the gene matches. The CDR3 totals 17 residues. The germline V gene encodes CDR1 KGHDR and CDR2 SFDVKD. This receptor was taken from a human donor with aplastic anemia. The rearrangement uses TRBV24-1 and TRBJ2-7; the match to TRBD1 covers 8 bases. Sequencing was performed on sorted CD4+, CD8+, or CD8+CD57+ T cells (not recorded which) from PBMCs. The CDR3 DNA reads TGTGCCACCAGTGATTTGCCCGACAGGGGAAAGGGATACGAGCAGTACTTC. Its translation is CATSDLPDRGKGYEQYF.